These 5 T cell receptor beta chains were all obtained from the same sample, sequenced in a study of T cells after yellow fever vaccination. Each CDR3 protein is one row after TCRdb ran MiXCR on the 5' RACE reads. Of around 360,000 distinct CDR3 sequences in the sample, roughly 11% were seen once. The sample was PBMCs, taken on the day of the first yellow fever vaccination. The source of these receptors is a young man who received the YFV17D yellow fever vaccine.

There are many counts of this clonotype. V usage is TRBV20-1 and J usage is TRBJ2-3, with 11 bases identical to TRBD2. The CDR3 has 15 residues. Unmatched junction bases numbered 7, after V lost 6 bases and J lost 2 bases. The germline CDR1 and CDR2 sequences are DFQATT and SNEGSKA (reference sequence). CDR3 sequence: CSAPLSGGATDTQYF. The CDR3 DNA reads TGCAGTGCCCCACTTAGCGGGGGGGCCACAGATACGCAGTATTTT.

V usage is TRBV5-1 and J usage is TRBJ2-5; 13 bases fit TRBD2. The trim removed 1 base at V and 3 bases at J, leaving 9 bases unmatched. This CDR3 comprises 18 residues. Germline CDR1 and CDR2: SGHRS and YFSETQ. CDR3 bases: TGCGCCAGCAGCTTGCACGGACTAGCGGGGGAGGAGGAAGAGACCCAGTACTTC. Residues: CASSLHGLAGEEEETQYF.

Only a few counts were recorded for this clonotype. The chain combines TRBV7-9 with TRBJ2-2; 10 bases are a match to TRBD1. The junction had 8 bases not matched to a gene; V was cut back by 4 bases and J by 3 bases. Germline loops: CDR1 SEHNR, CDR2 FQNEAQ (reference sequence). CDR3 size: 17 residues. CDR3 DNA sequence: TGTGCCAGCAGCTCCCCCCGGACAGGGGGGGACACCGGGGAGCTGTTTTTT. It encodes CASSSPRTGGDTGELFF.

The gene calls are TRBV12-3 or TRBV12-4 and TRBJ1-3; TRBD1 matches at 8 bases. The CDR3 consists of 15 residues. V trimming: 5 bases; J trimming: 2 bases; junction bases outside the gene matches: 5. CDR3 sequence reads: CASSRTGGAGNTIYF. As DNA, the CDR3 is TGTGCCAGCAGTCGCACAGGGGGAGCTGGAAACACCATATATTTT.

This clonotype appeared many times. The chain employs TRBV7-6 and TRBJ2-7; no reliable D call. V was pared by 4 bases and J by 6 bases, with 19 bases between. CDR1 is SGHVS and CDR2 is FNYEAQ in the germline V gene. The CDR3 is 15 residues long. DNA for the CDR3: TGTGCCAGCAGCTCGATCTTCGACGAGACGGCCGAGCAGTACTTC. Amino acids: CASSSIFDETAEQYF.